Below, 15 T cell receptor beta chains from the same sample are listed, as sequenced in a study of control samples from healthy donors and cancer patients. TCRdb's table, derived via immunoSEQ multiplex PCR, lists solely in-frame clones and lacks some. There are about 140,000 clones in the sample; more than 80% occur only once, and less than 8.5% lies in the top ten. The sample was blood. The origin of the receptors is a man aged 18 to 30 in good health.

This clone was seen more than once but under ten times. J is TRBJ2-7 and V is TRBV28; possibly TRBD2 for D (6 bases). Germline values: CDR1 MDHEN, CDR2 SYDVKM. Trimming took 6 bases from V and 5 from J, leaving 14 bases between them. The CDR3 is made up of 13 amino acids. The CDR3 loop reads CASRHYGGNEQYF. CDR3 nucleotide sequence: TGTGCCAGCAGGCATTATGGGGGGAACGAGCAGTACTTC.

J is TRBJ1-4 and V is TRBV4-2, with 7 bases fitting TRBD1. Germline-derived CDR1 and CDR2 are LGHNA and YNFKEQ. The CDR3 length is 14 residues. V shed 4 bases, J shed 5 bases, and the junction held 4 bases outside the gene matches. CDR3 residues: CASSLTGLNEKLFF. CDR3 in DNA: TGTGCCAGCAGCCTGACAGGGCTAAATGAAAAACTGTTTTTT.

V is TRBV19 and J is TRBJ1-2; 11 bases match TRBD1. V shed 1 base and J 4 bases; nucleotides not matched to a gene: 2. Looked up from germline, CDR1 is LNHDA and CDR2 is SQIVND (reference sequence). The length of the CDR3 is 15 residues. The CDR3 coding sequence is TGTGCCAGTAGTATAGCTGGGACAGGGGGCTATGGCTACACCTTC. It translates to CASSIAGTGGYGYTF.

This chain uses TRBV6-6 with TRBJ1-2; 10 positions match TRBD1. The CDR3 has 13 amino acids. Germline V gene lookup returns CDR1 MNHNY and CDR2 SVGAGI (reference sequence). V shed 8 bases and J 7 bases; nucleotides not matched to a gene: 7. The CDR3 is CASLSGTGVGYTF. In nucleotides, the CDR3 is TGTGCCAGCCTTTCCGGGACAGGGGTTGGCTACACCTTC.

The J gene is TRBJ2-7, the V gene TRBV7-9; possible D gene TRBD2, 5 bases. The V end was cut by 4 bases, the J end by 5 bases, with 18 bases between. This CDR3 has 15 residues. Germline-derived CDR1 and CDR2 are SEHNR and FQNEAQ (reference sequence). This chain's CDR3 is CASSSAGNPSDEQYF. The DNA for the CDR3 is TGTGCCAGCAGCTCCGCGGGTAATCCGAGTGACGAGCAGTACTTC.

The chain couples TRBV12-3 or TRBV12-4 to TRBJ2-3; D gene uncertain. Trimming left V 1 base short and J 13 bases short, with 15 bases between. The CDR3 is 13 residues long. CDR3 sequence reads: CASSLDPGLEEYF. The CDR3 DNA is TGTGCCAGCAGTTTAGACCCCGGGTTAGAGGAGTATTTT.

The CDR3: CANGQTSSYNSPLHF. DNA for the CDR3: TGTGCCAACGGACAAACAAGCTCCTATAATTCACCCCTCCACTTT. This chain connects TRBV6-5 to TRBJ1-6; the D gene is possibly TRBD1 (5 bases). Germline CDR1 is MNHEY and CDR2 is SVGAGI. Deletions cut 10 bases from V and 0 bases from J, with 13 bases between. The length of the CDR3 is 15 residues.

The V gene is TRBV7-2, the J gene TRBJ2-1; 8 positions agree with TRBD2. After removal of 5 bases from V and 9 bases from J, the junction contained 6 bases not matched to a gene. CDR1 is SGHTA and CDR2 is FQGNSA in the germline V gene. The CDR3 runs to 13 residues. The CDR3 sequence: CASSVGTSGEQFF. CDR3 nucleotide sequence: TGTGCCAGCAGCGTGGGGACTAGTGGTGAGCAGTTCTTC.

The J gene is TRBJ2-7, the V gene TRBV6-5; 7 nucleotides match TRBD1. The CDR3 loop spans 15 amino acids. Germline V gene data show CDR1 as MNHEY and CDR2 as SVGAGI. The J segment lost 2 bases and the V segment lost 0 bases, leaving 4 bases of the junction unmatched. The CDR3 DNA is TGTGCCAGCAGTTACTCAAGGCAGGGGGCCTACGAGCAGTACTTC. Protein: CASSYSRQGAYEQYF.

The gene calls are TRBV6-5 and TRBJ2-7, with D tentatively TRBD1 or TRBD2 (5 bases each). The CDR3 consists of 14 residues. Germline lookup yields CDR1 MNHEY and CDR2 SVGAGI. V was pared by 7 bases and J by 0 bases, with 13 bases between. This chain's CDR3 is CASNRGPSSYEQYF. In DNA form, the CDR3 reads TGTGCCAGCAATCGGGGCCCTAGCTCCTACGAGCAGTACTTC.

The rearrangement uses TRBV2 and TRBJ2-5; no definite D call. Per the germline V gene, CDR1 is SNHLY and CDR2 is FYNNEI. The CDR3 is 12 residues long. V was clipped by 4 bases and J by 5 bases, with 8 bases between them. The CDR3 protein is CASSVQLETQYF. CDR3 DNA: TGTGCCAGCAGTGTCCAGTTGGAGACCCAGTACTTC.

The chain links TRBV7-7 to TRBJ2-1; D possibly corresponds to TRBD2 (7 bases). Per the germline V gene, CDR1 is SSHAT and CDR2 is FNYEAQ (reference sequence). This CDR3 spans 15 amino acids. V lost 1 base, J lost 7 bases, and 14 bases lay in between. The CDR3 DNA sequence: TGTGCCAGCAGCTTAGAGGGGGGGTTCAAAAATGAGCAGTTCTTC. The encoded protein is CASSLEGGFKNEQFF.

The rearrangement uses TRBV7-6 and TRBJ1-1, with D uncertain. This CDR3 spans 14 amino acids. CDR1 and CDR2 (germline): SGHVS, FNYEAQ. V lost 0 bases and J 1 base, leaving 6 bases between the germline ends. The CDR3 sequence: CASSLAYGNTEAFF. The CDR3 DNA reads TGTGCCAGCAGCTTAGCGTACGGGAACACTGAAGCTTTCTTT.

This sequence joins TRBV5-1 and TRBJ1-6, with D perhaps TRBD1 (6 bases). The CDR3 consists of 16 residues. Germline lookup yields CDR1 SGHRS and CDR2 YFSETQ. Trimming removed 3 bases at V and 6 bases at J, with 16 bases between. CDR3 loop: CASSWDVDRGNSPLHF. The CDR3 DNA is TGCGCCAGCAGCTGGGATGTGGACAGAGGTAATTCACCCCTCCACTTT.

This clone was counted a single time. This chain joins TRBV19 and TRBJ1-5; D call uncertain. The CDR3 loop spans 18 amino acids. CDR1 LNHDA and CDR2 SQIVND come from the germline V gene (reference sequence). The germline V and J ends were trimmed by 2 bases and 0 bases, with 17 bases remaining between them. The CDR3, as DNA: TGTGCCAGTAGTATAATGTCTGGGCGGTTCTATAGCAATCAGCCCCAGCATTTT. Translation: CASSIMSGRFYSNQPQHF.